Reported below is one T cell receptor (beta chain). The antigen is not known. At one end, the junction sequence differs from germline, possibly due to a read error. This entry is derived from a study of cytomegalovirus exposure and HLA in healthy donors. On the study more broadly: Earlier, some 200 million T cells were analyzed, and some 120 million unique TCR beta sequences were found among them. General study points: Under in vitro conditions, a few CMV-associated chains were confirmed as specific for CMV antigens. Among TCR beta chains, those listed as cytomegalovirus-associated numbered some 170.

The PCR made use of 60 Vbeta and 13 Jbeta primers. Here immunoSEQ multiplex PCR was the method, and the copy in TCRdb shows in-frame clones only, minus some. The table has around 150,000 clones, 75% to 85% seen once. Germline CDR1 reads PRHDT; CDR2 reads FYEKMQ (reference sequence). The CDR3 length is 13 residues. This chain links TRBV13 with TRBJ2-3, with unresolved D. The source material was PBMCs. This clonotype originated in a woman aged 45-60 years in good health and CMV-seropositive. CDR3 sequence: CAGSLFSTDTQYF. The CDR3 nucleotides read TGTGCCGGCAGCCTATTTTCCACAGATACGCAGTATTTT.